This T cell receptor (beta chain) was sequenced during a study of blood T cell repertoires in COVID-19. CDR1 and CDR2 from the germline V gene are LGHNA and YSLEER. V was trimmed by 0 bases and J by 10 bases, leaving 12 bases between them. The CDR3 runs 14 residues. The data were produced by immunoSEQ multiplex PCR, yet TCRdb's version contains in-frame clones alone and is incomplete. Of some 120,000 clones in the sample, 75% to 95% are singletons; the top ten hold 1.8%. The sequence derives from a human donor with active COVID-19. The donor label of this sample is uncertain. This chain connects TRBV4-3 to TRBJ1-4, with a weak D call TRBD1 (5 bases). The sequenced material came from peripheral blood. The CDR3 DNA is TGCGCCAGCAGCCAAGAGGGAGGGGTCGGAAAACTGTTTTTT. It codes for CASSQEGGVGKLFF.